These 28 T cell receptor beta chains share one sample of origin, sequenced in a study of lymphopenia after photon versus proton radiotherapy. Repertoires were generated with immunoSEQ multiplex PCR, while TCRdb's copy carries only in-frame clones and drops some. The sample has roughly 53,000 clones; approximately 82% are singletons. This sample comprised peripheral blood, obtained from a patient treated with photon-based radiotherapy. These receptors all stem from a man in his fifties or sixties with gastric cancer.

This clone was picked up one time. This chain connects TRBV18 to TRBJ2-6; either TRBD1 or TRBD2 may supply D (5 bases each). Germline V gene data show CDR1 as KGHSH and CDR2 as LQKENI. The V and J ends lost 2 bases and 0 bases respectively, with 17 bases between them. This CDR3 has 19 residues. CDR3 sequence: CASSPAPGRSLSGANVLTF. CDR3 DNA sequence: TGTGCCAGCTCACCAGCTCCGGGACGTAGTCTCTCTGGGGCCAACGTCCTGACTTTC.

With respect to this clone: At the DNA level, this CDR3 is encoded by other sequences in the same sample as well. This chain uses TRBV7-8 with TRBJ1-5; the match to TRBD1 covers 8 bases. The CDR3 has 16 residues. V dropped 3 bases and J dropped 1; count of bases not matched to a gene: 5. Germline V gives CDR1 SGHVS, CDR2 FQNEAQ. CDR3 sequence: CASSFLDRGSNQPQHF. The CDR3 coding sequence is TGTGCCAGCAGCTTCCTAGACAGGGGAAGCAATCAGCCCCAGCATTTT.

This clone came up once. The chain joins TRBV4-2 to TRBJ2-3; 9 nucleotides match TRBD2. This CDR3 comprises 15 residues. CDR1 is LGHNA and CDR2 is YNFKEQ in the germline V gene. Trimming cost V 4 bases and J 1 base; bases outside gene matches: 3. CDR3 in amino acids: CASSLRLAGTDTQYF. The CDR3 DNA reads as TGTGCCAGCAGCCTCCGACTAGCGGGCACAGATACGCAGTATTTT.

The chain has TRBV1 and TRBJ2-1; the listed D gene, TRBD2, was not tested against the DNA. TRBV1 is recorded as a pseudogene. The CDR3 length is 15 residues. The CDR3 loop is CTSRRAGGINNEQFF. Written as DNA, the CDR3 is TGCACCAGCAGACGGGCGGGAGGGATAAACAATGAGCAGTTCTTC.

The chain is built from TRBV9 and TRBJ2-1; unclear D gene. CDR3 length: 15 amino acids. The V gene lost 4 bases and the J gene lost 4 bases, with 15 bases spanning the gap. Germline CDR1 SGDLS, CDR2 YYNGEE. CDR3 DNA: TGTGCCAGCAGCCCGACCTCGAGTAATTACAATGAGCAGTTCTTC. Protein sequence: CASSPTSSNYNEQFF.

V is TRBV5-4 and J is TRBJ2-5; D is unresolved. The CDR3 runs 17 residues. The germline V gene encodes CDR1 SGHNT and CDR2 YYREEE (reference sequence). The V end was cut by 4 bases, the J end by 4 bases, with 23 bases between. CDR3: CASSPSPLGGVGETQYF. The CDR3 bases are TGTGCCAGCAGCCCCTCTCCCCTCGGTGGGGTTGGAGAGACCCAGTACTTC. Using reference TRBV5-4 and TRBJ2-5 for the parts outside the CDR3, the full variable domain is ETGVTQSPTHLIKTRGQQVTLRCSSQSGHNTVSWYQQALGQGPQFIFQYYREEENGRGNFPPRFSGLQFPNYSSELNVNALELDDSALYLCASSPSPLGGVGETQYFGPGTRLLVL.

The chain joins TRBV5-1 to TRBJ2-7; possible D gene TRBD1, 5 bases. The V and J ends lost 2 bases and 4 bases respectively, with 13 bases between them. Germline V gene data show CDR1 as SGHRS and CDR2 as YFSETQ. The CDR3 has 14 amino acids. CDR3 protein: CASSLVGPGYEQYF. Here the CDR3 DNA reads TGCGCCAGCAGCTTAGTAGGACCAGGGTACGAGCAGTACTTC.

The chain is built from TRBV11-2 and TRBJ2-1, with a weak D call TRBD2 (6 bases). V was cut by 5 bases and J by 5 bases, with 16 bases left in between. Germline V CDR1 and CDR2: SGHAT, FQNNGV. This CDR3 is built from 15 residues. The CDR3 loop is CASSTRDFLNNEQFF. CDR3 bases: TGTGCCAGCAGCACCCGGGACTTCCTGAACAATGAGCAGTTCTTC.

The chain joins TRBV5-1 to TRBJ2-2; the D gene is possibly TRBD2 (6 bases). Germline CDR1 SGHRS, CDR2 YFSETQ. V lost 7 bases, J lost 1 base, and 14 bases lay in between. CDR3 length equals 15 residues. The CDR3 loop reads CASGIRDLNTGELFF. CDR3 sequence (DNA): TGCGCCAGCGGGATCCGGGACTTGAACACCGGGGAGCTGTTTTTT.

The chain links TRBV4-1 to TRBJ1-2; D unresolved. This CDR3 has 17 amino acids. The ends were cut back, 0 bases at V and 0 bases at J, with 14 bases in the middle. In germline, CDR1 is MGHRA, CDR2 YSYEKL. The CDR3 sequence: CASSQDEFRGANYGYTF. The DNA of the CDR3 is TGCGCCAGCAGCCAAGATGAATTTCGAGGCGCTAACTATGGCTACACCTTC.

This chain uses TRBV29-1 with TRBJ2-3, with a possible D match to TRBD1 (6 bases). CDR3 length: 13 amino acids. CDR1 and CDR2 from the germline V gene are SQVTM and ANQGSEA. The V and J ends lost 3 bases and 7 bases respectively, with 14 bases between them. The CDR3 region is CSVEAGAGNTQYF. CDR3 nucleotides: TGCAGCGTTGAGGCAGGGGCAGGGAATACGCAGTATTTT.

The genes are TRBV7-3 and TRBJ2-3, with D hard to call. Germline lookup yields CDR1 SGHTA and CDR2 FQGTGA. Trimming pared 1 base from V and 4 bases from J, leaving 6 bases between. The CDR3 loop spans 13 amino acids. DNA for the CDR3: TGTGCCAGCAGCTTAAACGAGGCAGATACGCAGTATTTT. Encoded protein: CASSLNEADTQYF.

The chain combines TRBV21-1 with TRBJ2-7; the table's D gene call, TRBD2, was not cross checked with the DNA. TRBV21-1 is an annotated pseudogene. This CDR3 is 14 amino acids long. CDR3: CASSKGTSPYEQYF. CDR3 in DNA: TGTGCCAGCAGCAAAGGGACTAGCCCCTACGAGCAGTACTTC.

The CDR3 DNA follows: TGTGCCAGCAGCTTATTTTCGGGGGGGGCTGAGCAGTTCTTC. Residues: CASSLFSGGAEQFF. The chain has TRBV7-7 and TRBJ2-1, with 8 bases matching TRBD2. The V segment lost 2 bases and the J segment 9 bases; nucleotides outside the gene matches: 6. The CDR3 is 14 amino acids. The V gene's germline CDR1 is SSHAT and CDR2 FNYEAQ (reference sequence).

The chain has TRBV6-6 and TRBJ1-5; weak D call: TRBD1 (5 bases). The ends were cut back, 6 bases at V and 0 bases at J, with 9 bases in the middle. CDR3 length: 14 amino acids. The V gene's germline CDR1 is MNHNY and CDR2 SVGAGI (reference sequence). CDR3 bases: TGTGCCAGCAGCCGAGACAGTAGCAATCAGCCCCAGCATTTT. Protein sequence: CASSRDSSNQPQHF.

The chain employs TRBV6-1 and TRBJ2-7, with 7 bases lining up with TRBD2. After removal of 2 bases from V and 2 bases from J, the junction contained 6 bases not matched to a gene. The CDR3 covers 15 residues. CDR1 is MNHNS and CDR2 is SASEGT in the germline V gene. CDR3 in amino acids: CASSEKAGPPYEQYF. The CDR3 DNA is TGTGCCAGCAGTGAAAAAGCGGGGCCACCCTACGAGCAGTACTTC.

The chain recombines TRBV7-6 with TRBJ1-4; 9 bases are shared with TRBD1. The germline CDR1 and CDR2 sequences are SGHVS and FNYEAQ. Unmatched junction bases numbered 6, after V lost 5 bases and J lost 5 bases. The CDR3 length is 15 residues. The CDR3 DNA follows: TGTGCCAGCAGCCACCCGGGACAGGGCAATGAAAAACTGTTTTTT. This translates into CASSHPGQGNEKLFF.

The rearrangement joins TRBV18 to TRBJ2-2, with TRBD2 identical over 12 bases. The V gene's germline CDR1 is KGHSH and CDR2 LQKENI. The trim removed 3 bases at V and 4 bases at J, leaving 0 bases unmatched. The CDR3 runs 15 residues. The CDR3 reads CASSPGLAGTGELFF. The DNA for the CDR3 is TGTGCCAGCTCACCGGGACTAGCGGGCACCGGGGAGCTGTTTTTT.

This clone was detected once. The V call is TRBV19, the J call TRBJ1-5; TRBD1 agrees at 8 bases. The CDR3 has 16 amino acids. Losses at the gene ends were 5 bases for V and 4 bases for J; bases not matched to a gene: 10. The germline gives CDR1 LNHDA, CDR2 SQIVND (reference sequence). The CDR3 spells CASSLVRGQWNQPQHF. The CDR3 coding sequence is TGTGCCAGTAGTTTGGTCAGGGGGCAATGGAATCAGCCCCAGCATTTT.

The genes are TRBV5-5 and TRBJ1-2; 8 positions agree with TRBD1. Germline V CDR1 and CDR2: SGHKS, YYEKEE (reference sequence). The CDR3 has 13 amino acids. After removal of 4 bases from V and 2 bases from J, the junction contained 1 base not matched to a gene. The CDR3 DNA reads TGTGCCAGCAGCCCAGGGGGCAACTATGGCTACACCTTC. Translation gives CASSPGGNYGYTF. Complete variable domain (other parts from reference TRBV5-5 and TRBJ1-2): DAGVTQSPTHLIKTRGQQVTLRCSPISGHKSVSWYQQVLGQGPQFIFQYYEKEERGRGNFPDRFSARQFPNYSSELNVNALLLGDSALYLCASSPGGNYGYTFGSGTRLTVV.

This clone is a singleton in its sample. The chain has TRBV11-2 and TRBJ1-1, with D possibly TRBD1 on 6 matching bases. This CDR3 is built from 13 residues. With 2 bases removed from V and 5 bases from J, the gap between germline ends came to 9 bases. From germline, CDR1 is SGHAT and CDR2 FQNNGV. CDR3 region: CASSLTGQTEAFF. The CDR3 region has the DNA TGTGCCAGCAGCTTAACAGGGCAAACTGAAGCTTTCTTT.

This chain's CDR3 is CASSPQRGAGIDNEQFF. The CDR3 coding sequence is TGTGCCAGCAGCCCCCAGAGGGGGGCCGGCATCGACAATGAGCAGTTCTTC. The J gene is TRBJ2-1, the V gene TRBV7-2; either TRBD1 or TRBD2 may supply D (6 bases each). The CDR3 spans 17 residues. Per germline, CDR1 SGHTA and CDR2 FQGNSA. V lost 5 bases and J 5 bases, leaving 22 bases between the germline ends.

This chain joins TRBV16 and TRBJ1-5; D may be TRBD1 (6 bases). This CDR3 has 16 amino acids. Trimming left V 3 bases short and J 2 bases short, with 14 bases between. CDR1 and CDR2 (germline): KGHSY, FQNENV. CDR3 residues: CASSQYKGGGNQPQHF. The CDR3 DNA sequence: TGTGCCAGCAGCCAGTATAAAGGGGGTGGCAATCAGCCCCAGCATTTT.

V gene TRBV27 combines with J gene TRBJ1-3; D is unclear. The CDR3 sequence is 13 residues long. In germline, CDR1 is MNHEY, CDR2 SMNVEV (reference sequence). Trimming left V 3 bases short and J 8 bases short, with 11 bases between. The CDR3, as DNA: TGTGCCAGCAGTTTGGGTCCTACGGACACCATATATTTT. Its protein product is CASSLGPTDTIYF.

V is TRBV11-2 and J is TRBJ1-2; D unresolved. The V gene lost 5 bases and the J gene lost 2 bases, with 21 bases spanning the gap. The CDR3 has 17 amino acids. CDR1 SGHAT and CDR2 FQNNGV come from the germline V gene. The CDR3 region has the DNA TGTGCCAGCAGCCCCCTGGGGTACGGCTTCCCGAACTATGGCTACACCTTC. Protein: CASSPLGYGFPNYGYTF.

This clone came up once. This chain's CDR3 is CASQGGRYTDTQYF. The CDR3 DNA is TGTGCCTCTCAGGGCGGCAGATACACAGATACGCAGTATTTT. The chain uses TRBV6-1 and TRBJ2-3, with a tentative D call TRBD1 (5 bases). The germline V gene has CDR1 MNHNS and CDR2 SASEGT. V lost 11 bases, J lost 2 bases, and 17 bases lay in between. The CDR3 has 14 residues.

The V and J genes are TRBV6-4 and TRBJ2-1, with a tentative D call TRBD2 (6 bases). In germline, CDR1 is MRHNA, CDR2 SNTAGT. The CDR3 runs 16 residues. Trimming removed 0 bases from V and 3 bases from J, with 12 bases in between. The CDR3 is CASSDSTIADYNEQFF. Written as DNA, the CDR3 is TGTGCCAGCAGTGACTCCACGATAGCGGACTACAATGAGCAGTTCTTC.

This clone showed up just a few times. This chain links TRBV11-3 with TRBJ2-3; D may be TRBD1 (5 bases). The CDR3 length is 14 residues. Trimming took off 3 bases at V and 1 base at J, with 8 bases between the two ends. In germline, CDR1 is SGHNT, CDR2 YENEEA. The CDR3 here is CASSFTGRTDTQYF. CDR3 nucleotide sequence: TGTGCCAGCAGCTTTACAGGACGCACAGATACGCAGTATTTT.